A single sample is the source of the 2 T cell receptor beta chains below, sequenced in a study of blood T cell repertoires in COVID-19. Assay used: immunoSEQ multiplex PCR; TCRdb lists only in-frame clones, some missing. This table holds about 92,000 clones, around 88% found once. The specimen was peripheral blood. The receptors were sampled from a woman aged 60-70 years with COVID-19, enrolled during active disease.

This clone was picked up a small number of times. This sequence joins TRBV12-3 or TRBV12-4 and TRBJ1-2; the D is unclear. The CDR3 is made up of 13 amino acids. Trimming pared 2 bases from V and 8 bases from J, leaving 12 bases between. CDR3 sequence reads: CASSLSGREGYTF. Here the CDR3 DNA reads TGTGCCAGCAGTTTATCGGGGAGGGAGGGCTACACCTTC.

V usage is TRBV20-1 and J usage is TRBJ2-1; the match to TRBD1 covers 12 bases. The germline CDR1 and CDR2 sequences are DFQATT and SNEGSKA (reference sequence). V gave up 3 bases and J gave up 9 bases; unmatched junction bases: 6. The length of the CDR3 is 14 residues. The CDR3, as DNA: TGCAGTGCTAGTTCGGGACAGGGGGCTGGTGAGCAGTTCTTC. Protein product: CSASSGQGAGEQFF.